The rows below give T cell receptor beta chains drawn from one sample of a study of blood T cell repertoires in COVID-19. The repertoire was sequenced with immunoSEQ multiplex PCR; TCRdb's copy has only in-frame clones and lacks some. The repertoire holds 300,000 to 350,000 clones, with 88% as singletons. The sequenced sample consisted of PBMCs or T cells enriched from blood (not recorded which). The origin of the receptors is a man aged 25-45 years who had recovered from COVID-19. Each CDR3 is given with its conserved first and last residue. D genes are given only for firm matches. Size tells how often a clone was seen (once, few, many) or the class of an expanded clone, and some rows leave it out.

CDR3 protein: CASSLGTGGNYGYTF
CDR3 DNA: TGTGCCAGCAGCTTGGGGACAGGGGGCAACTATGGCTACACCTTC
V gene: TRBV5-8
clone size: .
J gene: TRBJ1-2
D gene: TRBD1

CDR3 protein: CASSSLDREADTGELFF
CDR3 DNA: TGTGCCAGCAGCTCCCTGGACAGGGAGGCGGACACCGGGGAGCTGTTTTTT
V gene: TRBV7-9
clone size: .
J gene: TRBJ2-2
D gene: TRBD1

CDR3 protein: CASSQALQEIYGYTF
CDR3 DNA: TGTGCCAGCAGCCAAGCGTTACAGGAGATTTATGGCTACACCTTC
V gene: TRBV4-2
clone size: .
J gene: TRBJ1-2
D gene: .

CDR3 protein: CASRDHGGRSYEQYF
CDR3 DNA: TGTGCCAGCAGGGATCATGGGGGCCGCTCCTACGAGCAGTACTTC
V gene: TRBV6-5
clone size: .
J gene: TRBJ2-7
D gene: .

CDR3 protein: CASSMSRTINEQFF
CDR3 DNA: TGTGCCAGTAGTATGAGCCGGACAATCAATGAGCAGTTCTTC
V gene: TRBV19
clone size: .
J gene: TRBJ2-1
D gene: .

CDR3 protein: CASSLRGHRTQYF
CDR3 DNA: TGTGCCAGCAGCCTAAGGGGTCATCGGACCCAGTACTTC
V gene: TRBV3-1/TRBV3-2
clone size: .
J gene: TRBJ2-5
D gene: .

CDR3 protein: CASSFIQGETEAFF
CDR3 DNA: TGTGCCAGCAGCTTCATACAGGGGGAAACTGAAGCTTTCTTT
V gene: TRBV7-9
clone size: .
J gene: TRBJ1-1
D gene: TRBD1

CDR3 protein: CASSSAGSGIEQYF
CDR3 DNA: TGTGCCAGCAGTTCCGCCGGGTCCGGTATAGAGCAGTACTTC
V gene: TRBV6-5
clone size: few
J gene: TRBJ2-7
D gene: .

CDR3 protein: CASSQVEGARGNTIYF
CDR3 DNA: TGTGCCAGCAGCCAAGTGGAGGGGGCGCGAGGAAACACCATATATTTT
V gene: TRBV3-1/TRBV3-2
clone size: .
J gene: TRBJ1-3
D gene: TRBD1

CDR3 protein: CASSPSRDSYSNQPQHF
CDR3 DNA: TGTGCCAGCAGCCCAAGCCGGGACAGCTATAGCAATCAGCCCCAGCATTTT
V gene: TRBV7-2
clone size: .
J gene: TRBJ1-5
D gene: TRBD1

CDR3 protein: CAWSVEFGVQYF
CDR3 DNA: TGTGCCTGGAGTGTAGAGTTCGGGGTACAGTACTTC
V gene: TRBV30
clone size: .
J gene: TRBJ2-7
D gene: .

CDR3 protein: CASSEDWQANYGYTF
CDR3 DNA: TGTGCCAGCAGTGAAGATTGGCAGGCCAACTATGGCTACACCTTC
V gene: TRBV6-1
clone size: .
J gene: TRBJ1-2
D gene: .

CDR3 protein: CASSQGSTSLETQYF
CDR3 DNA: TGTGCCAGCAGCCAAGGCTCGACTAGCTTAGAGACCCAGTACTTC
V gene: TRBV4-2
clone size: .
J gene: TRBJ2-5
D gene: TRBD2

CDR3 protein: CAISDGGNEQFF
CDR3 DNA: TGTGCCATCAGTGATGGAGGGAATGAGCAGTTCTTC
V gene: TRBV10-3
clone size: .
J gene: TRBJ2-1
D gene: .

CDR3 protein: CASSFRAGTEAFF
CDR3 DNA: TGCGCCAGCAGCTTCCGGGCAGGGACTGAAGCTTTCTTT
V gene: TRBV4-1
clone size: .
J gene: TRBJ1-1
D gene: .

CDR3 protein: CAISDRGQPNTEAFF
CDR3 DNA: TGTGCCATCAGTGACAGGGGACAGCCGAACACTGAAGCTTTCTTT
V gene: TRBV10-3
clone size: few
J gene: TRBJ1-1
D gene: TRBD1

CDR3 protein: CASSGSTSGVYEQYF
CDR3 DNA: TGTGCCAGCAGCGGGTCGACTAGCGGGGTTTACGAGCAGTACTTC
V gene: TRBV7-6
clone size: .
J gene: TRBJ2-7
D gene: TRBD2

CDR3 protein: CASSLPSSGIPYEQYF
CDR3 DNA: TGTGCCAGCAGCCTCCCCTCTAGCGGGATCCCCTACGAGCAGTACTTC
V gene: TRBV11-2
clone size: .
J gene: TRBJ2-7
D gene: TRBD2

CDR3 protein: CASSSTVLNSPLHF
CDR3 DNA: TGTGCCAGCAGTTCGACAGTTTTGAATTCACCCCTCCACTTT
V gene: TRBV6-5
clone size: .
J gene: TRBJ1-6
D gene: .

CDR3 protein: CASSQEGGGIPNTEAFF
CDR3 DNA: TGTGCCAGCAGCCAAGAGGGCGGGGGGATACCGAACACTGAAGCTTTCTTT
V gene: TRBV14
clone size: .
J gene: TRBJ1-1
D gene: .

CDR3 protein: CASSPTQLNTEAFF
CDR3 DNA: TGTGCCAGCTCACCAACCCAGTTGAACACTGAAGCTTTCTTT
V gene: TRBV18
clone size: .
J gene: TRBJ1-1
D gene: .

CDR3 protein: CASSSGTYYGYTF
CDR3 DNA: TGTGCCAGCAGTTCCGGGACATACTATGGCTACACCTTC
V gene: TRBV28
clone size: .
J gene: TRBJ1-2
D gene: .

CDR3 protein: CASRLDRGPNQPQHF
CDR3 DNA: TGTGCCAGCAGATTGGACAGGGGGCCAAATCAGCCCCAGCATTTT
V gene: TRBV6-5
clone size: .
J gene: TRBJ1-5
D gene: TRBD1

CDR3 protein: CAWSSGPISIYF
CDR3 DNA: TGTGCCTGGAGTTCTGGCCCAATCTCCATATATTTT
V gene: TRBV30
clone size: .
J gene: TRBJ1-3
D gene: .

CDR3 protein: CASSDRDLGALHF
CDR3 DNA: TGTGCCAGCAGCGACAGGGATTTAGGAGCCCTCCACTTT
V gene: TRBV27
clone size: .
J gene: TRBJ1-6
D gene: TRBD1

CDR3 protein: CASSMGQTVSGETQYF
CDR3 DNA: TGTGCCAGCAGCATGGGACAGACAGTTTCGGGTGAGACCCAGTACTTC
V gene: TRBV7-9
clone size: .
J gene: TRBJ2-5
D gene: TRBD1

CDR3 protein: CASSPLRGTDQLSNEKLFF
CDR3 DNA: TGTGCCAGCAGCCCCTTGCGAGGGACAGACCAGCTCTCTAATGAAAAACTGTTTTTT
V gene: TRBV5-6
clone size: .
J gene: TRBJ1-4
D gene: TRBD1

CDR3 protein: CASSLGQENIQYF
CDR3 DNA: TGTGCCAGCAGTTTAGGCCAGGAAAACATTCAGTACTTC
V gene: TRBV12-3/TRBV12-4
clone size: once
J gene: TRBJ2-4
D gene: .

CDR3 protein: CASSQDRDYTEAFF
CDR3 DNA: TGTGCCAGCTCACAGGACAGGGATTACACTGAAGCTTTCTTT
V gene: TRBV18
clone size: .
J gene: TRBJ1-1
D gene: TRBD1

CDR3 protein: CASSLGRQGTYEQYF
CDR3 DNA: TGTGCCAGCAGCTTAGGCCGACAGGGCACCTACGAGCAGTACTTC
V gene: TRBV11-2
clone size: .
J gene: TRBJ2-7
D gene: TRBD1

CDR3 protein: CASSRTDRGRGGELFF
CDR3 DNA: TGCGCCAGCAGCCGGACAGACAGGGGGCGAGGAGGGGAGCTGTTTTTT
V gene: TRBV5-1
clone size: .
J gene: TRBJ2-2
D gene: TRBD1

CDR3 protein: CASSYGGSIYNEQFF
CDR3 DNA: TGTGCCAGCAGCTACGGGGGGTCAATTTACAATGAGCAGTTCTTC
V gene: TRBV5-4
clone size: once
J gene: TRBJ2-1
D gene: TRBD2

CDR3 protein: CASSKMGLAGGSYNEQFF
CDR3 DNA: TGTGCCAGCAGCAAAATGGGGCTAGCGGGGGGGAGCTACAATGAGCAGTTCTTC
V gene: TRBV21-1
clone size: .
J gene: TRBJ2-1
D gene: .

CDR3 protein: CASSLGLGNEQFF
CDR3 DNA: TGTGCCAGCAGCCTGGGACTCGGCAATGAGCAGTTCTTC
V gene: TRBV12-3/TRBV12-4
clone size: .
J gene: TRBJ2-1
D gene: .

CDR3 protein: CASSSQGTGELFF
CDR3 DNA: TGCGCCAGCAGCTCTCAGGGGACCGGGGAGCTGTTTTTT
V gene: TRBV5-1
clone size: .
J gene: TRBJ2-2
D gene: .

CDR3 protein: CASSSQGLNTEAFF
CDR3 DNA: TGTGCCAGCAGTTCACAGGGACTGAACACTGAAGCTTTCTTT
V gene: TRBV7-9
clone size: .
J gene: TRBJ1-1
D gene: .

CDR3 protein: CASSLYGDRDEQYF
CDR3 DNA: TGTGCCAGCAGTTTATATGGGGACAGGGACGAGCAGTACTTC
V gene: TRBV28
clone size: .
J gene: TRBJ2-7
D gene: TRBD1

CDR3 protein: CASSQHGQSNTEAFF
CDR3 DNA: TGCGCCAGCAGCCAACATGGACAGAGCAACACTGAAGCTTTCTTT
V gene: TRBV4-1
clone size: once
J gene: TRBJ1-1
D gene: .

CDR3 protein: CASSRQKGGAKNTEAFF
CDR3 DNA: TGTGCCAGCAGCCGCCAGAAAGGGGGGGCGAAGAACACTGAAGCTTTCTTT
V gene: TRBV3-1/TRBV3-2
clone size: .
J gene: TRBJ1-1
D gene: .

CDR3 protein: CASSYYPGLKNEKLFF
CDR3 DNA: TGTGCCAGCAGTTACTACCCGGGACTGAAGAATGAAAAACTGTTTTTT
V gene: TRBV6-2/TRBV6-3
clone size: .
J gene: TRBJ1-4
D gene: .

CDR3 protein: CASSYEGTDKLEF
CDR3 DNA: TGTGCCAGCAGTTACGAGGGGACAGATAAATTGGAGTTT
V gene: TRBV6-5
clone size: .
J gene: TRBJ1-6
D gene: TRBD1